This T cell receptor (beta chain) appears in the sequencing data of a study of identical twins. Germline V gene lookup returns CDR1 LNHDA and CDR2 SQIVND (reference sequence). The CDR3 consists of 14 residues. The V end lost 10 bases, the J end lost 1 base, and 14 bases lay between the germline ends. The sample holds a few counts of this clonotype. The antigen is undetermined. All of the donors were Caucasians in good health. The study's findings and limits: Sequences that were out-of-frame, alpha and twin-shared displayed an excess of low generation probability. Partial confounding of zero-insertion analyses by invariant MAIT and iNKT cells was possible.

TCRdb itself ran the 5' RACE reads through MiXCR, one entry per CDR3 protein. Of a few hundred thousand distinct CDR3 sequences listed, approximately 8.5% were seen once; the top ten hold approximately 2.1%. These data also formed part of another study, on yellow fever vaccine responses in identical twins.

Sequencing used memory (CD45RO+) T cells sorted from blood. This chain uses TRBV19 with TRBJ2-1; D may be TRBD2 (7 bases). The receptor was isolated from a young woman in good health. The CDR3 here is CATASGTSYNEQFF. The DNA for the CDR3 is TGTGCCACCGCCAGCGGGACATCCTACAATGAGCAGTTCTTC.